Below, one TCR beta chain is given with its context. This specimen comes from a study of T cell repertoires in cytomegalovirus infection. Using its own MiXCR run on the reads, TCRdb lists one record per CDR3 protein. The sample lists fewer than 700,000 distinct CDR3 sequences; less than 25% were seen once. V was pared by 5 bases and J by 10 bases, with 11 bases of the junction left unmatched. Germline CDR1 reads SEHNR; CDR2 reads FQNEAQ (reference sequence). The CDR3 is made up of 14 amino acids. This sequence originates from a human donor in good health (CMV status not recorded). Some clones in this sample may be carry-over from other donors' samples. V is TRBV7-9 and J is TRBJ2-1, with 7 bases identical to TRBD1. Sequencing input: CD8+ T cells from PBMCs. CDR3 coding DNA: TGTGCCAGCAGCCAAGGACAGGCTTTTAAAGAGCAGTTCTTC. Translation gives CASSQGQAFKEQFF.